This T cell receptor (beta chain) was recorded in a study of cytomegalovirus exposure and HLA in healthy donors. Whole-study context: Sequencing of 150 million to 200 million T cells in an earlier analysis found 100 million to 140 million unique TCR beta sequences. Drawn from HLA-typed donors, around 85 million unique TCRs were held in an early data release. Overall study results and limits: An analysis that was carried out later associated 16,951 TCR beta sequences with HLA alleles at 0.05 false discovery rate.

In the PCR, 60 Vbeta and 13 Jbeta primers were used. Some clones are missing from TCRdb's copy, which holds only in-frame ones; the method was immunoSEQ multiplex PCR. In the table there are roughly 200,000 clones, about 77% of which are singletons. Comment on this clone: Its antigen remains unidentified.

Germline CDR1 LGHNA, CDR2 YNFKEQ. V was pared by 4 bases and J by 3 bases, with 27 bases between. The CDR3 has 20 amino acids. The sequence was obtained from a female donor in good health and CMV-seronegative. The chain combines TRBV4-2 with TRBJ2-2; TRBD1 is a possible D gene (6 bases). Source material: PBMCs. The chain's CDR3 is CASSPSQHAGTQVYTGELFF. The CDR3 nucleotides read TGTGCCAGCAGCCCCTCACAACACGCCGGGACACAAGTTTACACCGGGGAGCTGTTTTTT.